This T cell receptor beta chain came from a study of identifying expanded T cells in peripheral blood. Study outcomes and limitations: Clone count variance between roughly 2-week samples rose with total template count.

The length of the CDR3 is 17 residues. J was trimmed by 5 bases and V by 4 bases; bases with no gene match: 17. Germline V gene data show CDR1 as SGHRS and CDR2 as YFSETQ. Profiled with immunoSEQ multiplex PCR; TCRdb holds only in-frame clones, not every one. The table has about 100,000 clones, around 90% seen once. In regard to this clone: Its antigen is not known.

The sequence was collected from a person aged 18 to 75 in good health. The chain couples TRBV5-1 to TRBJ1-2; the match to TRBD1 covers 7 bases. The sequencing sample was made of blood. The CDR3 spells CASSARRTGEIGYGYTF. The CDR3 bases are TGCGCCAGCAGCGCCAGAAGGACAGGCGAGATTGGTTATGGCTACACCTTC.